A single sample gave rise to the 2 T cell receptor beta chains below, sequenced in a study of CD4 T cells in relation to SARS-CoV-2 and coronaviruses. Clones were sequenced by immunoSEQ multiplex PCR, and TCRdb holds only the in-frame ones, with some missing. The sample holds under 45,000 clones, approximately 81% seen once. Antigens for these TCRs are unknown. Sequences were obtained from naive CD4+ T cells from PBMCs, cultured in vitro. Subset in this sample: naive CD4+ T cells isolated by negative enrichment. These receptors all come from an adult with COVID-19.

This chain links TRBV12-3 or TRBV12-4 with TRBJ1-5, with no clear D. The CDR3 contains 13 residues. V lost 5 bases, J lost 3 bases, and 8 bases lay in between. This chain's CDR3 is CASSAGTNQPQHF. DNA for the CDR3: TGTGCCAGCAGTGCCGGAACCAATCAGCCCCAGCATTTT.

This rearrangement joins TRBV12-3 or TRBV12-4 to TRBJ2-1; TRBD2 is a possible D gene (6 bases). Trimming cost V 5 bases and J 10 bases, with 12 bases left between them. The CDR3 loop spans 12 amino acids. The CDR3 is CASSILASEQFF. As DNA, the CDR3 is TGTGCCAGCAGTATACTAGCATCCGAGCAGTTCTTC.